This TCR beta chain was recorded in a study of blood T cell repertoires in COVID-19 (dated by TCRdb to between 2020 and 2021). General notes on the study: Collaborator samples came from the United States, Italy and Spain and covered acute and convalescent phases of COVID-19. The prospective study material was composed of cDNA or gDNA derived from T cells, B-cell-depleted T cells, or PBMCs. Deeply sampled blood TCRbeta repertoires from subjects exposed to, actively infected with, or recovered from COVID-19 were included in the dataset. A freely available public database, intended as a resource for researchers studying the immune response to SARS-CoV-2, is where the repertoires were released. The samples were drawn from the first 160 participants of the ongoing ImmuneRACE study and from 950 to 1,500 subjects provided by 6 global collaborators. Nearly every sample came with metadata listing a de-identified subject ID, COVID-19 status, age in years and sex. Where available, HLA class I and class II types were taken from metadata supplied by the sample provider and were not determined by assay-based typing.

Beyond this particular receptor, the publication reports: How much clinical and demographic metadata was included differed by source and by participant, and the metadata was provided uncurated.

TCRbeta CDR3 regions were amplified from genomic DNA by means of the immunoSEQ Assay, a bias-controlled multiplex PCR. Under the source paper's analysis protocol: The number of nucleated cells in each sample was estimated by amplification of reference gene primers within the assay. To quantify the absolute abundance of each unique TCRbeta CDR3 rearrangement, sequence reads were collapsed and filtered. Productive Simpson clonality was computed per sample as the square root of Simpson's diversity index over productive rearrangements. The table was pulled from immuneACCESS by TCRdb, which kept in-frame rearrangements only. Such tables lose some clones; where checked, under half of the loss comes from unresolved V genes, and the rest has no known cause. From that table come the V and J calls and clone size; the DNA was used to work out D and trimming. This sample lists over 65,000 clones; 80% to 85% were detected once. The ten largest make up 9.2% of the sample.

The CDR3 starts with the cysteine, ends with the phenylalanine, and has 13 residues. The DNA shown is the 39-base CDR3, in frame from base 1. Cut back by 3 bases and 3 bases, the V and J ends lie 9 bases apart. Taken from the germline V gene, the CDR1 and CDR2 loops are SGHTA and FQGNSA. In its sample, this clone was seen many times. Its target antigen remains unknown. No base-level quality is on record; no much larger clone is a single base apart. The collaborating institutions used their own protocols to collect whole blood in K2EDTA tubes. Collaborator samples were shipped for TCRbeta analysis as frozen whole blood, isolated PBMCs, or DNA extracted from either sample type.

Sequencing used peripheral blood. The TCR comes from a human donor in a cohort sampled during active COVID-19. Recombination joined TRBV7-2 with TRBJ2-7; the D gene is unclear. The CDR3 protein sequence reads: CASSLSQLYEQYF. The sequenced DNA is TGTGCCAGCAGCTTGAGTCAACTCTACGAGCAGTACTTC.